This TCR beta chain was identified in a study of control samples from healthy donors and cancer patients. The count of this clone is one. Using immunoSEQ multiplex PCR, the repertoire was profiled, and TCRdb retains in-frame clones only, with some absent. The sample includes fewer than 90,000 clones, more than 70% of them seen just once. Sequences were obtained from blood. The origin of this receptor is a woman aged 45 to 65 in good health.

Here the CDR3 DNA reads TGTGCCAGTAAAAGGGGACGGGGAAACACTGAAGCTTTCTTT. Its translation is CASKRGRGNTEAFF. The V gene is TRBV2, the J gene TRBJ1-1; D perhaps matches TRBD1 (5 bases). There are 14 residues in the CDR3. Germline loops: CDR1 SNHLY, CDR2 FYNNEI. Trimming took off 9 bases at V and 2 bases at J, with 16 bases between the two ends.